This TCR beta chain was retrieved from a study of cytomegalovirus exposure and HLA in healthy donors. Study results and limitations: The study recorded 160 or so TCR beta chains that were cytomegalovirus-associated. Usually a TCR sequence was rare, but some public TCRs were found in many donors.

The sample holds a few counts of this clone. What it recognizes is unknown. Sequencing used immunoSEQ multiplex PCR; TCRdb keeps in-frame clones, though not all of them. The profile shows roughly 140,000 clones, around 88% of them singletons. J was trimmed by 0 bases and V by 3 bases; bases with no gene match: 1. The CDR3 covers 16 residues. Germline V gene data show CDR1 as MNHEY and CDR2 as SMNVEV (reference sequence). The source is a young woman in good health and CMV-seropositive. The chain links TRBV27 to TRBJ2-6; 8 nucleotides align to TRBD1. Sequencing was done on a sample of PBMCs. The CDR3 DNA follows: TGTGCCAGCAGTTTTGGGACAGGCTCTGGGGCCAACGTCCTGACTTTC. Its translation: CASSFGTGSGANVLTF.